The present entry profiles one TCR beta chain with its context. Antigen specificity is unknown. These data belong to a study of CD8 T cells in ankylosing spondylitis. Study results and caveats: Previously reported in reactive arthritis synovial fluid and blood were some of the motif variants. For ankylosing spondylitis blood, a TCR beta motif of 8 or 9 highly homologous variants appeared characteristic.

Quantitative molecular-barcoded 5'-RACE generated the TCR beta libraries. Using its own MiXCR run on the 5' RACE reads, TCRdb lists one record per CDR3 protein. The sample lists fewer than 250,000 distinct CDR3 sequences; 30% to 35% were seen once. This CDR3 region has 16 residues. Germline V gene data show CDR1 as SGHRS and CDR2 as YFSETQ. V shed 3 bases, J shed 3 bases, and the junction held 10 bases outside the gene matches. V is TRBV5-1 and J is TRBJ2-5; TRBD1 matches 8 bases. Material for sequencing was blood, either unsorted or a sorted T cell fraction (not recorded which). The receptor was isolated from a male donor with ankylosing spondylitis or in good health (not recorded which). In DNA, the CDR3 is TGCGCCAGCAGCTGGGGACAGGTTGGAACCAAAGAGACCCAGTACTTC. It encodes CASSWGQVGTKETQYF.